This T cell receptor (beta chain) was sequenced for a study of CD8 T cells in Susac syndrome. With random hexamers, reverse transcription was performed on about 0.5 to 1 ug of RNA. TCRdb re-analysed the immunoSEQ multiplex PCR reads in MiXCR, keeping a single row per CDR3 protein. Of around 23,000 distinct CDR3 sequences detected, 85% to 95% appear once; the ten largest clones hold approximately 0.63%. Germline CDR1 and CDR2: MGHRA and YSYEKL. V was pared by 10 bases and J by 5 bases, with 12 bases between. This CDR3 has 11 residues. This clonotype was counted only a few times. The chain uses TRBV4-1 and TRBJ2-7, with a tentative D call TRBD2 (5 bases). The sample consisted of CD8+ T cells from PBMCs. The source is a human donor with Susac syndrome. Here the CDR3 reads CATGGGHEQYF. In nucleotides, the CDR3 is TGCGCCACCGGAGGAGGCCACGAGCAGTACTTC.